This T cell receptor (beta chain) was sequenced in a study of human CD8 memory T cell subsets. The study's findings and limits: For this study, sequencing was restricted to the T cell receptor beta chains only.

Points on this clonotype: Its target is not known.

Germline V gene data show CDR1 as MNHEY and CDR2 as SMNVEV (reference sequence). The CDR3 has 17 residues. The authors made TCR beta libraries using UMI-labeled 5' RACE. TCRdb reprocessed the 5' RACE reads and stores each CDR3 protein as one record, lacking DNA. The sample is made up of a few thousand distinct CDR3 sequences, and the top ten hold around 30% of it. The clonotype was recovered from a human donor in good health. The rearrangement joins TRBV27 to TRBJ1-6. The source material was CD8+ effector memory T cells (TEM) sorted from PBMCs. The subset is: effector memory CD8 T cells, CCR7- CD45RO+ CD95+. CDR3: CASSLSNVISYNSPLHF.